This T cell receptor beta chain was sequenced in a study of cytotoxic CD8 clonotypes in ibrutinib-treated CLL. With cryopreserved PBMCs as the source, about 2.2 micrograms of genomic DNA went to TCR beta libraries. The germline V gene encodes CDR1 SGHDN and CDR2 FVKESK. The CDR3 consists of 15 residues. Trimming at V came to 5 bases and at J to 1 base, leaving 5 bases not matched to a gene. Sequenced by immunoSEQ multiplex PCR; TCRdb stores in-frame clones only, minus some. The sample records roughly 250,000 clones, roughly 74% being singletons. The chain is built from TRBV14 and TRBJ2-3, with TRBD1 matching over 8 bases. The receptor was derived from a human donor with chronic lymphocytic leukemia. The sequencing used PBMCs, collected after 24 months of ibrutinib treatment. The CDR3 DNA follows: TGTGCCAGCAGCGTGACAGGGGCGGGCACAGATACGCAGTATTTT. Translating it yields CASSVTGAGTDTQYF.